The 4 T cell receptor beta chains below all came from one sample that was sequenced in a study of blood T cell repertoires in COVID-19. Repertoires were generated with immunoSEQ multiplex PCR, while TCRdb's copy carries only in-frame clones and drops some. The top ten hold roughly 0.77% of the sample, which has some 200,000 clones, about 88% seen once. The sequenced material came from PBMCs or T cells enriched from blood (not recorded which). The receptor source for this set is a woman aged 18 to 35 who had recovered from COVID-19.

The CDR3: CASSSSWARGNQPQHF. Here the CDR3 DNA reads TGTGCCAGCAGTTCGTCCTGGGCCAGGGGCAATCAGCCCCAGCATTTT. The V call is TRBV28, the J call TRBJ1-5; perhaps TRBD1 as D (5 bases). In germline, CDR1 is MDHEN, CDR2 SYDVKM. With 4 bases removed from V and 2 bases from J, the gap between germline ends came to 15 bases. The CDR3 loop spans 16 amino acids.

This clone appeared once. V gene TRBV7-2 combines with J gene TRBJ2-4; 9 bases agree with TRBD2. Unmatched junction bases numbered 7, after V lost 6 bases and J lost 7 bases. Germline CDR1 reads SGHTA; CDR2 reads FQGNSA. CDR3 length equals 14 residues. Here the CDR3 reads CASRRGGGINIQYF. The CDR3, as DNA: TGTGCCAGCAGGCGGGGGGGCGGCATCAACATTCAGTACTTC. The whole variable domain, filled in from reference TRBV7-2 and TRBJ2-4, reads GAGVSQSPSNKVTEKGKDVELRCDPISGHTALYWYRQSLGQGLEFLIYFQGNSAPDKSGLPSDRFSAERTGGSVSTLTIQRTQQEDSAVYLCASRRGGGINIQYFGAGTRLSVL.

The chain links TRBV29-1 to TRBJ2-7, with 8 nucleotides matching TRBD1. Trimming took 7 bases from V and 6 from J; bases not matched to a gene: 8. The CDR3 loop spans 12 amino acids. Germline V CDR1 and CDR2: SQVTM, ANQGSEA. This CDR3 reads CSGRGPSGEQYF. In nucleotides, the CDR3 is TGCAGCGGCAGGGGGCCGTCAGGCGAGCAGTACTTC.

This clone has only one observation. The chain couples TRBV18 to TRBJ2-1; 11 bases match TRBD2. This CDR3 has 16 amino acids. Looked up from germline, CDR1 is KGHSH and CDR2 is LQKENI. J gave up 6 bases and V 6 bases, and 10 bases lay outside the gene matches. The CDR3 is CASSRRLAGITNEQFF. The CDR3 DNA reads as TGTGCCAGCTCCCGACGACTAGCGGGAATTACCAATGAGCAGTTCTTC.